The entry that follows covers one T cell receptor (beta chain) sequence. Which antigen it targets is not known. Per-base quality was not reported, and no clone a single base away is much larger than it. The data originate from a study of radiotherapy plus CTLA-4 blockade in lung cancer listed by TCRdb under 2018. Background for the entire study: Among enrolled patients, roughly 18% had an objective response and 31% reached disease control.

Beyond this particular receptor, the publication reports: After treatment with radiotherapy and ipilimumab, TCR clones that originated in tumors expanded in peripheral blood. Increased serum interferon-beta after radiation, together with early dynamic changes in blood T cell clones, were reported to be the strongest predictors of response.

Libraries were prepared through the immunoSEQ multiplex PCR assay. In its TCRdb copy, this immuneACCESS table keeps in-frame sequences only and misses some clones. Where compared with another copy, unresolved V genes explain less than half of these, and the others have no known cause. For this sample there are some 90,000 clones; approximately 86% appear just once. The ten largest clones take up 2% to 2.5% of the sample. The study evaluated CTLA-4 blockade (ipilimumab) given together with focal radiation therapy in patients who had chemo-refractory metastatic non-small-cell lung cancer. V sheds 0 bases and J sheds 0 bases, leaving 13 bases between their ends. The CDR3 numbers 16 residues from cysteine through phenylalanine. Just CDR3 DNA is preserved here, 48 bases in frame from base 1. CDR1 and CDR2, looked up from the germline V gene (reference sequence), are SGHKS and YYEKEE.

Material: peripheral blood, obtained from a patient treated with radiotherapy plus ipilimumab. The TCR was taken from a human donor with non-small cell lung cancer who had a partial response to radiotherapy plus ipilimumab. The sequence joins TRBV5-5 to TRBJ2-7; 5 matching bases give a weak D call of TRBD2. The DNA sequence is given as TGTGCCAGCAGCTTGGCCCTAGCTATTCGCTCCTACGAGCAGTACTTC. This translates into CASSLALAIRSYEQYF.